The 6 T cell receptor beta chains given below trace back to one sample, sequenced in a study of regulatory T cells in long-lasting Graves disease. Arm-PCR of CDR3 regions with iRepertoire HTBI primers generated TCR beta libraries. TCRdb re-called the multiplex PCR reads through MiXCR, storing one row per CDR3 protein. The table records 450,000 to 650,000 distinct CDR3 sequences, roughly 15% of them present only once. The time point was: newly diagnosed GD, antithyroid drugs for less than 3 months. Making the TCR library involved RNA that had been extracted from PBMCs. The data also belong to a second study, concerning T cells in Graves' hyperthyroidism and ophthalmopathy.

Sequencing used peripheral blood mononuclear cells (PBMCs), obtained at new diagnosis, from a patient treated with antithyroid drugs. These receptors came from a woman aged 35 to 60 with Graves disease.

This clonotype appeared many times. The V gene is TRBV11-2, the J gene TRBJ2-7; 12 nucleotides align to TRBD1. Trimming at V came to 5 bases and at J to 7 bases, leaving 15 bases not matched to a gene. The CDR3 runs to 17 residues. Germline CDR1 and CDR2: SGHAT and FQNNGV. CDR3 DNA sequence: TGTGCCAGCAGCCTCCGACCTCCGGGACAGGGGGCGGGTGAGCAGTACTTC. This translates into CASSLRPPGQGAGEQYF.

This clonotype was counted between two and nine times. The J gene is TRBJ1-3, the V gene TRBV2; TRBD1 might be the D (5 bases). With 7 bases removed from V and 0 bases from J, the gap between germline ends came to 16 bases. This CDR3 region has 16 residues. Looked up from germline, CDR1 is SNHLY and CDR2 is FYNNEI. CDR3 in amino acids: CASTQDGQGSGNTIYF. DNA for the CDR3: TGTGCCAGCACCCAGGACGGGCAGGGCTCTGGAAACACCATATATTTT.

This clonotype was seen many times. The V gene is TRBV6-1, the J gene TRBJ2-3, with D unresolved. V was pared by 3 bases and J by 0 bases, with 10 bases between. This CDR3 region has 15 residues. Germline V gene lookup returns CDR1 MNHNS and CDR2 SASEGT. The CDR3 DNA follows: TGTGCCAGCAGTGATAGGGTTCTTAGCACAGATACGCAGTATTTT. As protein: CASSDRVLSTDTQYF.

The V and J genes are TRBV6-5 and TRBJ1-2, with D unresolved. Between the trimmed V and J ends, which lost 0 bases and 4 bases, there was a span of 15 bases. Germline values: CDR1 MNHEY, CDR2 SVGAGI. This CDR3 has 16 residues. This chain's CDR3 is CASSYSIRGLPYGYTF. In DNA form, the CDR3 reads TGTGCCAGCAGTTACTCGATCCGCGGACTGCCCTATGGCTACACCTTC.

The chain uses TRBV20-1 and TRBJ2-3; D is perhaps TRBD1 or TRBD2 (6 bases each). V gave up 5 bases and J gave up 0 bases, with 12 bases separating them. The length of the CDR3 is 14 residues. The germline gives CDR1 DFQATT, CDR2 SNEGSKA (reference sequence). DNA of the CDR3: TGCAGTGCTGGACGGGGGCCTAGCACAGATACGCAGTATTTT. Amino acid sequence: CSAGRGPSTDTQYF.

Details on this clonotype: This could be a read error, since a much larger clone is one nucleotide away. This chain uses TRBV27 with TRBJ1-1; D might be TRBD1 (6 bases). This CDR3 comprises 14 residues. Germline loops: CDR1 MNHEY, CDR2 SMNVEV (reference sequence). Here the CDR3 DNA reads TGTGCCAGCAGTCCATTACGGGACAACACTGTAGCTTTCTTT. Translated: CASSPLRDNTVAFF.